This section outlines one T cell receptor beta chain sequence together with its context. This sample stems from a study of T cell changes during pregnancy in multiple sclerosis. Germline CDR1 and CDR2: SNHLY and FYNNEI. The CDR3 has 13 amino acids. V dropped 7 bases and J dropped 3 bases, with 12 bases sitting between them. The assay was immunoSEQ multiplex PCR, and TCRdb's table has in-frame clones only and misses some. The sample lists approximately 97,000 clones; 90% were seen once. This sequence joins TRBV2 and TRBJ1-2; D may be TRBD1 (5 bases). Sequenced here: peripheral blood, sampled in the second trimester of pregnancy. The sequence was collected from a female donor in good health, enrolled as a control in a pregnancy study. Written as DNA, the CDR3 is TGTGCCAGCAACACAAACAGGCACTATGGCTACACCTTC. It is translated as CASNTNRHYGYTF. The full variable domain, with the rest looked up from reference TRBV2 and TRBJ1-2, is EPEVTQTPSHQVTQMGQEVILRCVPISNHLYFYWYRQILGQKVEFLVSFYNNEISEKSEIFDDQFSVERPDGSNFTLKIRSTKLEDSAMYFCASNTNRHYGYTFGSGTRLTVV.